The clone carrying this TCR beta chain was seen only once. This sequence may be a read error, since a much larger clone differs from it by one base. A second PCR of 7 to 11 cycles used a sample-barcoded 5' primer and a J-beta primer mix. Each cDNA molecule was tagged by a template-switch adaptor that had 12 random nucleotides. TCRdb reprocessed the 5' RACE reads with MiXCR, giving one entry per CDR3 protein. Among approximately 830,000 distinct CDR3 sequences listed, around 62% were seen once. The sample is drawn from a study of blood T cells in healthy people across ages. The overall study: Capturing about one barcoded beta molecule per two T cells was achieved by template switching.

The sequenced sample consisted of blood. The source is a man in his thirties or forties in good health.

CDR3: CSASGRMNYGCTF. DNA for the CDR3: TGCAGTGCTAGCGGGCGGATGAACTATGGCTGCACCTTC. This chain uses TRBV20-1 with TRBJ1-2, with unresolved D. This CDR3 has 13 residues. Germline CDR1 reads DFQATT; CDR2 reads SNEGSKA (reference sequence).